A selection of T cell receptor beta chains follows, all from one sample in a study of molecular identifiers for immune sequencing clone quantification. TCRdb analysed the PCR reads with MiXCR anew, one entry per CDR3 protein. The sample contains approximately 670,000 distinct CDR3 sequences, 15% to 20% of which appear only once. The sequenced sample consisted of naive CD8+ T cells from blood, with Jurkat cell RNA spiked in. These receptors were taken from a human donor in good health. Some libraries in this study had Jurkat cell RNA spiked in. CDR3s include the opening cysteine and the closing phenylalanine or tryptophan. D genes are given only for firm matches. Only part of the rows carry a size: once, few, many, or a class if the clone is expanded.

clone_size: many; j_call: TRBJ2-7; d_call: TRBD1; v_call: TRBV30; cdr3_nt: TGTGCCTGGGGGACAGGGACCTACGAGCAGTACTTC; cdr3_aa: CAWGTGTYEQYF
clone_size: many; j_call: TRBJ2-2; d_call: NA; v_call: TRBV7-9; cdr3_nt: TGTGCCAGCACCTTAGGTCAAGCGAACACCGGGGAGCTGTTTTTT; cdr3_aa: CASTLGQANTGELFF
clone_size: many; j_call: TRBJ1-6; d_call: NA; v_call: TRBV7-2; cdr3_nt: TGTGCCAGCAGCTTAGTCCAGGGATATTCACCCCTCCACTTT; cdr3_aa: CASSLVQGYSPLHF
clone_size: many; j_call: TRBJ2-7; d_call: NA; v_call: TRBV7-8; cdr3_nt: TGTGCCAGCAGCGTGAACTATCCCTCCTACGAGCAGTACTTC; cdr3_aa: CASSVNYPSYEQYF
clone_size: NA; j_call: TRBJ2-1; d_call: NA; v_call: TRBV13; cdr3_nt: TGTGCCAGCAGCACCAGGGGGGGCTACAATGAGCAGTTCTTC; cdr3_aa: CASSTRGGYNEQFF
clone_size: once; j_call: TRBJ2-7; d_call: NA; v_call: TRBV7-9; cdr3_nt: TGTGCCAGCACGCCGGGACGGCTCTACGAGCAGTACTTC; cdr3_aa: CASTPGRLYEQYF
clone_size: many; j_call: TRBJ1-1; d_call: NA; v_call: TRBV6-2/TRBV6-3; cdr3_nt: TGTGCCAGCAGTTACTTGGGGTTGAACACTGAAGCTTTCTTT; cdr3_aa: CASSYLGLNTEAFF
clone_size: NA; j_call: TRBJ2-1; d_call: TRBD1; v_call: TRBV29-1; cdr3_nt: TGCAGCGTTGAAGAATGGGACAGGAATGAGCAGTTCTTC; cdr3_aa: CSVEEWDRNEQFF
clone_size: many; j_call: TRBJ1-4; d_call: TRBD1; v_call: TRBV20-1; cdr3_nt: TGCAGTGCTCCCGGTCCCGGGACAGGGGTAACTAATGAAAAACTGTTTTTT; cdr3_aa: CSAPGPGTGVTNEKLFF
clone_size: NA; j_call: TRBJ1-1; d_call: NA; v_call: TRBV19; cdr3_nt: TGTGCCAGTAGTGGCCCTCTGGGGGGGAGCACTGAAGCTTTCTTT; cdr3_aa: CASSGPLGGSTEAFF
clone_size: few; j_call: TRBJ2-7; d_call: NA; v_call: TRBV5-6; cdr3_nt: TGTGCCAGCAGATTCGGGGACTACGAGCAGTACTTC; cdr3_aa: CASRFGDYEQYF
clone_size: many; j_call: TRBJ2-3; d_call: NA; v_call: TRBV6-4; cdr3_nt: TGTGCCAGCAGGGAGAACCCCGGGACCGCGGCCACAGATACGCAGTATTTT; cdr3_aa: CASRENPGTAATDTQYF
clone_size: many; j_call: TRBJ2-5; d_call: TRBD2; v_call: TRBV7-2; cdr3_nt: TGTGCCAGCAGCCCCGGGACTAGCGTATTCGAGACCCAGTACTTC; cdr3_aa: CASSPGTSVFETQYF
clone_size: few; j_call: TRBJ2-1; d_call: TRBD1; v_call: TRBV5-3; cdr3_nt: TGTGCCAGAAGCTGGTTCCGGGACAGGGGCAATGTGCAGTTCTTC; cdr3_aa: CARSWFRDRGNVQFF
clone_size: few; j_call: TRBJ2-1; d_call: TRBD2; v_call: TRBV27; cdr3_nt: TGTGCCAGCAGTTTATTTAGCGGGAGTCAGGATGAGCAGTTCTTC; cdr3_aa: CASSLFSGSQDEQFF
clone_size: many; j_call: TRBJ2-7; d_call: TRBD1; v_call: TRBV5-4; cdr3_nt: TGTGCCAGCAGCGCCTGGGACAGTACCTACGAGCAGTACTTC; cdr3_aa: CASSAWDSTYEQYF
clone_size: few; j_call: TRBJ2-7; d_call: NA; v_call: TRBV6-2/TRBV6-3; cdr3_nt: TGTGCCATTTCCCCCAGCGATACCCTTTACGTGCAGTACTTC; cdr3_aa: CAISPSDTLYVQYF
clone_size: many; j_call: TRBJ2-5; d_call: TRBD2; v_call: TRBV5-1; cdr3_nt: TGCGCCAGCAGTCAAGGTGTCCGGGGGGGAGAGACCCAGTACTTC; cdr3_aa: CASSQGVRGGETQYF
clone_size: NA; j_call: TRBJ2-7; d_call: NA; v_call: TRBV12-3/TRBV12-4; cdr3_nt: TGTGCCAGCAGTTCCCCAGGGGATCCCTACGAGCAGTACTTC; cdr3_aa: CASSSPGDPYEQYF
clone_size: many; j_call: TRBJ2-6; d_call: TRBD2; v_call: TRBV3-1; cdr3_nt: TGTGCCAGCAGCCCATTGACTAGCGGCGCTGGGGCCAACGTCCTGACTTTC; cdr3_aa: CASSPLTSGAGANVLTF
clone_size: many; j_call: TRBJ2-7; d_call: TRBD1; v_call: TRBV29-1; cdr3_nt: TGCAGCGTTGCGGGACAGGGAATCACCTACGAGCAGTACTTC; cdr3_aa: CSVAGQGITYEQYF
clone_size: NA; j_call: TRBJ2-1; d_call: NA; v_call: TRBV5-5; cdr3_nt: TGTGCCAGCAGTACAACAGGGTTGGGGCCTTACAATGAGCAGTTCTTC; cdr3_aa: CASSTTGLGPYNEQFF
clone_size: NA; j_call: TRBJ2-7; d_call: NA; v_call: TRBV20-1; cdr3_nt: TGCAGTGCTAGAGACCGGGACGGACCAACCTACGAGCAGTACTTC; cdr3_aa: CSARDRDGPTYEQYF
clone_size: NA; j_call: TRBJ1-5; d_call: TRBD1; v_call: TRBV19; cdr3_nt: TGTGCCAGTAGTAGTTTAGGGGGCTATCAGCCCCAGCATTTT; cdr3_aa: CASSSLGGYQPQHF
clone_size: many; j_call: TRBJ2-4; d_call: NA; v_call: TRBV6-5; cdr3_nt: TGTGCCAGCAGTTACGGCAGCGTCAGAGCCAAAAACATTCAGTACTTC; cdr3_aa: CASSYGSVRAKNIQYF
clone_size: many; j_call: TRBJ2-1; d_call: TRBD1; v_call: TRBV7-8; cdr3_nt: TGTGCCAGCAGCTTAGGACAAGCAGGGGGCTTACTTTACAATGAGCAGTTCTTC; cdr3_aa: CASSLGQAGGLLYNEQFF
clone_size: many; j_call: TRBJ2-2; d_call: TRBD2; v_call: TRBV7-9; cdr3_nt: TGTGCCAGCAGCGGGGGAGGACTAGCGTATCCCGCCGCCGGGGAGCTGTTTTTT; cdr3_aa: CASSGGGLAYPAAGELFF
clone_size: many; j_call: TRBJ1-5; d_call: NA; v_call: TRBV7-2; cdr3_nt: TGTGCCAGCAGCCTGGCGACAGGCAATCAGCCCCAGCATTTT; cdr3_aa: CASSLATGNQPQHF
clone_size: many; j_call: TRBJ2-7; d_call: NA; v_call: TRBV7-6; cdr3_nt: TGTGCCAGCAGCTCCAGGATAGACTCCTACGAGCAGTACTTC; cdr3_aa: CASSSRIDSYEQYF
clone_size: many; j_call: TRBJ1-1; d_call: NA; v_call: TRBV7-9; cdr3_nt: TGTGCCAGCAGCTTAGCCGGGCGGGGAGGGGCTGACACTGAAGCTTTCTTT; cdr3_aa: CASSLAGRGGADTEAFF
clone_size: NA; j_call: TRBJ2-3; d_call: NA; v_call: TRBV7-9; cdr3_nt: TGTGCCAGCAGCTTATCGTCAGATACGCTGTATTTT; cdr3_aa: CASSLSSDTLYF
clone_size: NA; j_call: TRBJ1-1; d_call: NA; v_call: TRBV9; cdr3_nt: TGTGCCAGCAGCGTGGAAGGGGTAATCACTGAAGCTTTCTTT; cdr3_aa: CASSVEGVITEAFF
clone_size: few; j_call: TRBJ1-1; d_call: TRBD1; v_call: TRBV25-1; cdr3_nt: TGTGCCAGCAGTGCCCGGACAGGATGGAACACTGAAGCTTTCTTT; cdr3_aa: CASSARTGWNTEAFF
clone_size: few; j_call: TRBJ2-7; d_call: NA; v_call: TRBV15; cdr3_nt: TGTGCCACCAGCATAGGACCGTCCTACGAGCAGTACTTC; cdr3_aa: CATSIGPSYEQYF
clone_size: many; j_call: TRBJ1-5; d_call: NA; v_call: TRBV27; cdr3_nt: TGTGCCAGCAGTAGGAGGGGTGGGGCCCAGCCCCAGCATTTT; cdr3_aa: CASSRRGGAQPQHF
clone_size: many; j_call: TRBJ1-1; d_call: NA; v_call: TRBV4-3; cdr3_nt: TGCGCCAGCAGCCAAGTTAGGGGGTCGGGCGCTTTCTTT; cdr3_aa: CASSQVRGSGAFF
clone_size: few; j_call: TRBJ2-2; d_call: NA; v_call: TRBV24-1; cdr3_nt: TGTGCCACCAGTGATTTGGCAGATTACACCGGGGAGCTGTTTTTT; cdr3_aa: CATSDLADYTGELFF
clone_size: many; j_call: TRBJ2-3; d_call: TRBD1; v_call: TRBV5-4; cdr3_nt: TGTGCCAGCAGCTTTGGCCGGACAGGAGACCGTCACCAAAGCACAGATACGCAGTATTTT; cdr3_aa: CASSFGRTGDRHQSTDTQYF
clone_size: many; j_call: TRBJ2-3; d_call: NA; v_call: TRBV6-2/TRBV6-3; cdr3_nt: TGTGCCAGCAGCACCGGGGCCGCGAGGGATACGCAGTATTTT; cdr3_aa: CASSTGAARDTQYF
clone_size: NA; j_call: TRBJ1-5; d_call: TRBD1; v_call: TRBV19; cdr3_nt: TGTGCCAGTAGAGCGACAGGGAACGCCAATCAGCCCCAGCATTTT; cdr3_aa: CASRATGNANQPQHF
clone_size: many; j_call: TRBJ1-2; d_call: NA; v_call: TRBV27; cdr3_nt: TGTGCCAGCAGTTATACAGGGAACTTGGTGGGCTATGGCTACACCTTC; cdr3_aa: CASSYTGNLVGYGYTF
clone_size: NA; j_call: TRBJ2-2; d_call: NA; v_call: TRBV4-3; cdr3_nt: TGCGCCAGCAGCCAACTGGCCGGGGCTAGCACCGGGGAGCTGTTTTTT; cdr3_aa: CASSQLAGASTGELFF
clone_size: NA; j_call: TRBJ1-3; d_call: NA; v_call: TRBV5-1; cdr3_nt: TGCGCCAGCAGCTTGGACCCTACAGGGAGGGTTGGAAACACCATATATTTT; cdr3_aa: CASSLDPTGRVGNTIYF
clone_size: many; j_call: TRBJ2-3; d_call: TRBD1; v_call: TRBV20-1; cdr3_nt: TGCAGTGCGAGCTCCGGGACAGGGACAGATACGCAGTATTTT; cdr3_aa: CSASSGTGTDTQYF